The rows below give T cell receptor beta chains drawn from one sample of a study of early T cells in non-severe SARS-CoV-2 infection. Each CDR3 protein gets one entry after TCRdb re-called the 5' RACE reads with MiXCR. The data contain some 66,000 distinct CDR3 sequences, 8% to 9.5% of them singletons. The sample was whole blood. The source of these receptors is an adult who was a healthcare worker with PCR-confirmed SARS-CoV-2 infection or an uninfected control (not recorded which). CDR3s include the opening cysteine and the closing phenylalanine or tryptophan. Fields, in order: CDR3 DNA, CDR3 protein, V gene, J gene, clone size, D gene. D genes are given only for firm matches. Where a row states a size, it is once, few, many or the class of an expanded clone; other rows omit it.

CDR3nt: TGTGCCAGCAGCCATTTACACCCAGGACAGGGGGCGGGAGATACGCAGTATTTT
CDR3aa: CASSHLHPGQGAGDTQYF
v_gene: TRBV3-1
j_gene: TRBJ2-3
abundance: many
d_gene: TRBD1

CDR3nt: TGTGCCAGCAGCAAACAGGGCAGGAACAAGATCTACGAGCAGTACTTC
CDR3aa: CASSKQGRNKIYEQYF
v_gene: TRBV7-2
j_gene: TRBJ2-7
abundance: -
d_gene: -

CDR3nt: TGCGCCAGCAGCTTCCAGGGAGCTGAAGCTTTCTTT
CDR3aa: CASSFQGAEAFF
v_gene: TRBV5-1
j_gene: TRBJ1-1
abundance: -
d_gene: -

CDR3nt: TGTGCCAGCAGTTACCAACCCGGGGGAGAGACCCAGTACTTC
CDR3aa: CASSYQPGGETQYF
v_gene: TRBV2
j_gene: TRBJ2-5
abundance: many
d_gene: -

CDR3nt: TGTGCCAGCGGGACAGCCTACAATGAGCAGTTCTTC
CDR3aa: CASGTAYNEQFF
v_gene: TRBV27
j_gene: TRBJ2-1
abundance: many
d_gene: TRBD1

CDR3nt: TGTGCCAGCAGCTCCCCGACTGTGCGGGAGGGGTACAATGAGCAGTTCTTC
CDR3aa: CASSSPTVREGYNEQFF
v_gene: TRBV11-2
j_gene: TRBJ2-1
abundance: few
d_gene: TRBD2

CDR3nt: TGTGCCAGCAGCGTTACAGGGTCCCCTGGGGCCAACGTCCTGACTTTC
CDR3aa: CASSVTGSPGANVLTF
v_gene: TRBV11-2
j_gene: TRBJ2-6
abundance: few
d_gene: -

CDR3nt: TGTGCCAGCAGCTCCGGGGCGGCCCAGTACTTC
CDR3aa: CASSSGAAQYF
v_gene: TRBV5-4
j_gene: TRBJ2-5
abundance: few
d_gene: -

CDR3nt: TGTGCCAGCAGCCGCGGATCCGGGCCTCAAGAGACCCAGTACTTC
CDR3aa: CASSRGSGPQETQYF
v_gene: TRBV12-3/TRBV12-4
j_gene: TRBJ2-5
abundance: few
d_gene: -

CDR3nt: TGTGCCAGCAGCCAAATCCTCGCTGGGGACGGTGAGCAGTTCTTC
CDR3aa: CASSQILAGDGEQFF
v_gene: TRBV4-2
j_gene: TRBJ2-1
abundance: -
d_gene: -